These T cell receptor beta chains were read from a single sample in a study of OX40 agonist ivuxolimab in advanced cancers. Clones were read by immunoSEQ multiplex PCR, and TCRdb kept only the in-frame ones, dropping some. The table shows roughly 53,000 clones, with roughly 79% occurring only once. Sample: CD4+ or CD8+ T cells sorted from blood, taken in a trial of the OX40 agonist ivuxolimab. These receptors all stem from an adult with an advanced solid tumor such as melanoma, head and neck, liver or kidney cancer. Each CDR3 is given with its conserved first and last residue.

TRBV6-5	TRBJ2-2	CASSYRTSGGTGELLF
TRBV2	TRBJ2-3	CASSATDTQYF
TRBV27	TRBJ1-1	CASSYKPRDTEAFF
TRBV5-1	TRBJ2-2	CASSLAPGSLTGELFF
TRBV5-1	TRBJ2-5	CASSSVGGTETQYF
TRBV6-5	TRBJ2-3	CASSYGSGGATDTQYF
TRBV14	TRBJ1-1	CASSRQGAEAFF
TRBV10-2	TRBJ1-5	CASTTLGQPQHF
TRBV6-1	TRBJ2-1	CASSEFGLLNYNEQFF
TRBV6-5	TRBJ2-3	CASSYHRTHTQYF
TRBV30	TRBJ1-2	CAWMGQNYGYTF
TRBV15	TRBJ2-7	CATSSRFGTGAYEQYF
TRBV7-9	TRBJ1-4	CASSPGQPPKEKLFF
TRBV7-8	TRBJ2-7	CASSRIPSGQGLEQYF
TRBV18	TRBJ1-2	CASSPAGARAGYTF
TRBV5-4	TRBJ1-4	CASSLEGDKLFF
TRBV5-1	TRBJ1-5	CASSLIRTGYNQPQHF
TRBV19	TRBJ2-1	CASSIGATAYNEQFF
TRBV6-5	TRBJ1-1	CASSYRTLNTEAFF
TRBV10-3	TRBJ1-5	CAISESPDQPQHF
TRBV10-1	TRBJ2-3	CASRGQLADTQYF
TRBV6-6	TRBJ2-6	CASSYEGSGANVLTF
TRBV7-2	TRBJ1-1	CASSAGQGAHTEAFF
TRBV5-6	TRBJ2-3	CASSSVTSTDTQYF
TRBV6-4	TRBJ2-2	CASSSGRAGGELFF